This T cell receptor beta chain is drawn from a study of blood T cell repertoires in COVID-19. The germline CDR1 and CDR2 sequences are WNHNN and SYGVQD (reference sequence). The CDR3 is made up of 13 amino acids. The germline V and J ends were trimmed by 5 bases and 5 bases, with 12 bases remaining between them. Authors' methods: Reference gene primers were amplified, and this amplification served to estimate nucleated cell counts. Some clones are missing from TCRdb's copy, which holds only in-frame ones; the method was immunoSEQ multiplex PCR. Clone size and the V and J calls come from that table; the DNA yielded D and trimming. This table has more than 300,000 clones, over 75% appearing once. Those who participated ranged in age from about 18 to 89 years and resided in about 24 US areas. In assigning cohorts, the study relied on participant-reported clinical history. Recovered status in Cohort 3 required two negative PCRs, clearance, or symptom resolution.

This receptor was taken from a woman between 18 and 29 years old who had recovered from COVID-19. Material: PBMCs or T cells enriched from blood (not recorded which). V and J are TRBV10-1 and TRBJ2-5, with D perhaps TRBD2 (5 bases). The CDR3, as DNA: TGCGCCAGCAGTATGAGCGGTGAGGAGACCCAGTACTTC. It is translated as CASSMSGEETQYF.